This T cell receptor beta chain was identified during a study of shared T cell receptors in the human thymus. Clones were sequenced by immunoSEQ multiplex PCR, and TCRdb holds only the in-frame ones, with some missing. Of over 650,000 clones listed, 70% to 90% are singletons. Germline V gene lookup returns CDR1 SGHDN and CDR2 FVKESK. This CDR3 comprises 16 residues. V dropped 0 bases and J dropped 2; count of bases not matched to a gene: 7. These data also featured in a second study, about human thymus T cells.

This chain connects TRBV14 to TRBJ2-7; TRBD1 matches 7 bases. Sequencing was performed on thymocytes. The TCR comes from a boy younger than two with a congenital heart defect. CDR3: CASSQDKGQATYEQYF. Here the CDR3 DNA reads TGTGCCAGCAGCCAAGATAAAGGACAGGCCACCTACGAGCAGTACTTC. Using reference TRBV14 and TRBJ2-7 for the parts outside the CDR3, the full variable domain is EAGVTQFPSHSVIEKGQTVTLRCDPISGHDNLYWYRRVMGKEIKFLLHFVKESKQDESGMPNNRFLAERTGGTYSTLKVQPAELEDSGVYFCASSQDKGQATYEQYFGPGTRLTVT.